Below are 21 T cell receptor beta chains sequenced from a single sample in a study of post-analysis software for immune sequencing data. Unique molecular identifiers tagged the TCR beta cDNA libraries. TCRdb independently ran MiXCR on the PCR reads; one entry per CDR3 protein. The sample consists of about 150,000 distinct CDR3 sequences, 25% to 35% of them appearing once. Antigen specificity for these receptors is unknown. Points from the study as a whole: Patients showed TRBV5-6, TRBV5-1 and TRBV20-1 among roughly 5 TRBV segments more frequent than in controls.

The sample consisted of blood. The receptors originated from a girl aged 5 to 17 with multiple sclerosis.

A few counts support this clonotype. This chain links TRBV20-1 with TRBJ1-6; perhaps TRBD1 as D (5 bases). Trimming took 5 bases from V and 6 from J, leaving 17 bases between them. The germline V gene has CDR1 DFQATT and CDR2 SNEGSKA (reference sequence). This CDR3 comprises 15 residues. The DNA for the CDR3 is TGCAGTGCTCTGGACACCCAAGGGGCTAATTCACCCCTCCACTTT. It translates to CSALDTQGANSPLHF.

This clonotype was recorded at least ten times. V usage is TRBV7-9 and J usage is TRBJ2-7; 7 nucleotides match TRBD1. Germline V gene lookup returns CDR1 SEHNR and CDR2 FQNEAQ (reference sequence). The J segment lost 1 base and the V segment lost 5 bases, leaving 11 bases of the junction unmatched. The CDR3 is 16 residues long. This CDR3 reads CASSQQTGEWSYEQYF. In DNA form, the CDR3 reads TGTGCCAGCAGCCAACAAACAGGGGAGTGGTCCTACGAGCAGTACTTC.

At least ten counts were recorded for this clonotype. The V gene is TRBV7-2, the J gene TRBJ2-1; TRBD2 agrees at 10 bases. This CDR3 is 15 amino acids long. Losses at the gene ends were 4 bases for V and 4 bases for J; bases not matched to a gene: 4. Germline V lookup: CDR1 SGHTA, CDR2 FQGNSA. CDR3 amino acids: CASSSTSGTYNEQFF. The DNA for the CDR3 is TGTGCCAGCAGCTCTACTAGCGGGACTTACAATGAGCAGTTCTTC.

The chain links TRBV19 to TRBJ1-2; a possible D gene is TRBD1 (6 bases). The CDR3 is made up of 13 amino acids. CDR1 and CDR2 from the germline V gene are LNHDA and SQIVND (reference sequence). Trimming took 10 bases from V and 8 from J, leaving 20 bases between them. The CDR3 spells CATTTGGGLGYTF. CDR3 DNA: TGTGCCACGACGACAGGAGGTGGCTTAGGCTACACCTTC.

There are many counts of this clonotype. The chain recombines TRBV29-1 with TRBJ1-2; D might be TRBD1 (5 bases). The CDR3 totals 12 residues. Germline-derived CDR1 and CDR2 are SQVTM and ANQGSEA. The V gene lost 3 bases and the J gene lost 0 bases, with 5 bases spanning the gap. CDR3 protein: CSVDRANYGYTF. The CDR3 nucleotides read TGCAGCGTTGACAGGGCTAACTATGGCTACACCTTC.

This clonotype has a handful of counts. The chain uses TRBV6-2 or TRBV6-3 and TRBJ2-7, with 10 positions matching TRBD2. Trimming took 5 bases from V and 5 from J; bases not matched to a gene: 15. Germline V lookup: CDR1 MNHEY, CDR2 SVGEGT. This CDR3 region has 17 residues. CDR3 sequence reads: CASSPSWASGRPDEQYF. In DNA, the CDR3 is TGTGCCAGCAGTCCCTCGTGGGCTAGCGGGAGACCGGACGAGCAGTACTTC.

This clonotype was recorded many times. The chain employs TRBV4-1 and TRBJ2-7; 7 bases line up with TRBD1. CDR3 length: 15 amino acids. Germline trimming cut 6 bases from V and 1 base from J; bases unmatched to any gene: 9. The germline V gene has CDR1 MGHRA and CDR2 YSYEKL. The CDR3 protein is CASRVAQGDSYEQYF. The CDR3 region has the DNA TGCGCCAGCAGAGTTGCGCAGGGGGATTCCTACGAGCAGTACTTC.

Details on this clonotype: This may come from a read error, since a much larger clone is one base off. V gene TRBV20-1 combines with J gene TRBJ2-7; D not resolved. The CDR3 loop spans 16 amino acids. Looked up from germline, CDR1 is DFQATT and CDR2 is SNEGSKA (reference sequence). CDR3: CSASRTGSVTTYERYF. The CDR3, as DNA: TGCAGTGCTTCCAGGACCGGCTCAGTAACAACCTACGAGCGGTACTTC.

In this sample, this clonotype turned up a few times. The gene calls are TRBV11-2 and TRBJ2-1, with 7 bases fitting TRBD1. With 0 bases clipped from V and 6 bases from J, the junction kept 2 bases outside the gene matches. Germline V gives CDR1 SGHAT, CDR2 FQNNGV. The CDR3 loop spans 14 amino acids. The CDR3 region has the DNA TGTGCCAGCAGCTTAGATAACAGGGGCAATGAGCAGTTCTTC. It encodes CASSLDNRGNEQFF.

Comments on this clonotype: This may be a read error: a much more frequent sequence differs by one nucleotide. V gene TRBV24-1 combines with J gene TRBJ2-6; TRBD2 is a possible D gene (7 bases). CDR1 KGHDR and CDR2 SFDVKD come from the germline V gene. The CDR3 has 18 residues. The CDR3 here is CATSDFGGAGSGANVRTF. The CDR3 coding sequence is TGTGCCACCAGTGATTTTGGGGGGGCCGGCTCTGGGGCCAACGTCCGGACTTTC.

Comments on this clonotype: A read error may explain this, as a much larger clone is one base away. V gene TRBV10-2 combines with J gene TRBJ2-1; D might be TRBD1 or TRBD2, each matching 5 bases. With the DNA end fitting TRBJ2-7 better, the J assignment may be wrong. CDR3 length equals 13 residues. From germline, CDR1 is WSHSY and CDR2 SAAADI. CDR3 nucleotide sequence: TGCGCCAGCAGGATTCTAGGGACGGATGAGCAGTACTTC. As protein: CASRILGTDEQYF.

The chain employs TRBV4-1 and TRBJ1-5; D gene unclear. CDR1 MGHRA and CDR2 YSYEKL come from the germline V gene. The CDR3 runs 15 residues. V lost 1 base to trimming and J lost 0 bases, with 7 bases between them. CDR3 DNA: TGCGCCAGCAGCCAAGTTATAGGTAGCAATCAGCCCCAGCATTTT. This gives the protein CASSQVIGSNQPQHF.

Concerning this clonotype itself: A much more abundant neighbour one base away suggests this may be a read error. The rearrangement links TRBV7-9 to TRBJ2-4, with 7 bases aligning to TRBD1. The closer fit of TRBJ2-7 to the DNA end suggests the J call may be wrong. Looked up from germline, CDR1 is SEHNR and CDR2 is FQNEAQ (reference sequence). The CDR3 has 13 amino acids. CDR3 loop: CASTQGQCYEQYF. The CDR3 nucleotides read TGTGCCAGCACTCAGGGACAGTGCTACGAGCAGTACTTC.

The chain carries TRBV5-1 and TRBJ2-1; the D is unclear. Trimming took 1 base from V and 0 from J, leaving 8 bases between them. The CDR3 spans 15 residues. Per germline, CDR1 SGHRS and CDR2 YFSETQ. CDR3 protein: CASSLLSASYNEQFF. CDR3 bases: TGCGCCAGCAGCTTGTTATCGGCCTCCTACAATGAGCAGTTCTTC.

The J gene is TRBJ2-5, the V gene TRBV7-3; D tentatively reads TRBD1 or TRBD2 (6 bases each). The J call is in doubt because the DNA end fits TRBJ2-7 better. This CDR3 contains 15 residues. Germline lookup yields CDR1 SGHTA and CDR2 FQGTGA. Written as DNA, the CDR3 is TGTGCCAGCAGCACAAGGCTAGCCGGAGGGGGCGAGCAGTACTTC. The encoded protein is CASSTRLAGGGEQYF.

This clonotype was seen ten or more times. The V and J genes are TRBV20-1 and TRBJ1-5, with no clear D. Germline CDR1 is DFQATT and CDR2 is SNEGSKA (reference sequence). Trimming removed 1 base at V and 5 bases at J, with 12 bases between. This CDR3 region has 14 residues. CDR3 in amino acids: CSARGAARYQPQHF. CDR3 in DNA: TGCAGTGCTAGAGGGGCAGCCCGATATCAGCCCCAGCATTTT.

The chain has TRBV5-1 and TRBJ1-5; D remains ambiguous. The V gene's germline CDR1 is SGHRS and CDR2 YFSETQ. V lost 2 bases, J lost 4 bases, and 7 bases lay in between. This CDR3 has 13 amino acids. The CDR3 sequence is CASSLTPNQPQHF. DNA of the CDR3: TGCGCCAGCAGCTTAACACCAAATCAGCCCCAGCATTTT.

Concerning this clonotype itself: A much larger clone lies a single base off, so this may be a read error. The gene calls are TRBV4-1 and TRBJ2-1; D perhaps matches TRBD2 (6 bases). From germline, CDR1 is MGHRA and CDR2 YSYEKL. Trimming took 6 bases from V and 0 from J, leaving 9 bases between them. The CDR3 spans 14 residues. The DNA for the CDR3 is TGCGCCAGCAGGGACGGGAGCTCCTACAATGAGCAGTTCTTC. Amino acids: CASRDGSSYNEQFF.

With respect to this clonotype: This may stem from a read error, because a much larger clone lies one nucleotide away. This chain joins TRBV20-1 and TRBJ2-7; 10 bases are a match to TRBD2. The J call may be in error: the DNA end matches TRBJ2-5 better. The germline V gene encodes CDR1 DFQATT and CDR2 SNEGSKA (reference sequence). This CDR3 contains 17 residues. CDR3 nucleotides: TGCAGTGCTAGAGATGGAAGGGATGCTAGCGGGAGAGAGACCCAGTACTTC. The encoded protein is CSARDGRDASGRETQYF.

In its sample, this clonotype was seen many times. The genes are TRBV28 and TRBJ1-2; D is ambiguous. V was shortened by 8 bases and J by 8 bases, with 15 bases between the two germline ends. Germline values: CDR1 MDHEN, CDR2 SYDVKM. CDR3 length: 12 amino acids. The DNA for the CDR3 is TGTGCCAGCCTTAACCCCTTGCGGGGCTACACCTTC. Its translation: CASLNPLRGYTF.

Only a few counts were recorded for this clonotype. This chain links TRBV9 with TRBJ1-6; D might be TRBD1 (6 bases). The CDR3 runs to 15 residues. From germline, CDR1 is SGDLS and CDR2 YYNGEE. V dropped 0 bases and J dropped 7 bases, with 11 bases sitting between them. The CDR3 coding sequence is TGTGCCAGCAGCGTAGGACTGGGGGCAAATTCACCCCTCCACTTT. Residues: CASSVGLGANSPLHF.